This T cell receptor beta chain was captured by sequencing in a study of T cells in Graves' hyperthyroidism and ophthalmopathy (dated by TCRdb to between 2018 and 2021). About the investigation overall: Peripheral blood was collected at initial diagnosis, before any treatment. To identify distinguishing TCR V-J signatures, a discovery cohort of some 100 patients was used, comprising fewer than 45 with Graves' ophthalmopathy and 57 with stable Graves' hyperthyroidism. An independent validation cohort of around 20 hyperthyroidism patients and 17 patients who later progressed to ophthalmopathy tested prospective prediction of ophthalmopathy. The roughly 90 discovery patients were divided at random into training and test sets in a 7:3 ratio. In several Graves' hyperthyroidism patients, the study also compared T-cell repertoires from thyroid tissue with T-cell repertoires from blood. After sampling, hyperthyroidism patients received methimazole starting at 30 mg daily, and ophthalmopathy patients received high-dose intravenous methylprednisolone. The paper reports TCR Vbeta CDR3 sequencing of approximately 130 peripheral blood samples: 43 ophthalmopathy, under 85 hyperthyroidism and roughly 17 progressor patients. What the work shows at the level of the full study, not this receptor alone: Sample size was not statistically predetermined, and investigators were not blinded to group allocation. Most expanded thyroid clonotypes (frequency above 0.001) were also found in blood, which suggests that blood repertoires may mirror thyroid immune responses. In cross-validation, a model built on a 13 V-J signature told ophthalmopathy apart from stable hyperthyroidism with about 90% sensitivity and roughly 82% specificity, and in testing the same model reached 80%/75%. In validation, the model predicted progression to ophthalmopathy a median of approximately 6.6 months before onset, with about 71% sensitivity and more than 72% specificity.

The CDR3 runs 13 amino acids, cysteine and phenylalanine included. Only the CDR3 portion is preserved as DNA: 39 bases, with reading frame beginning at the first base. CDR1 and CDR2 are drawn from the germline V gene: SGHRS, YFSETQ. Remarks on this clonotype: The antigen it recognizes is unknown. One junction end disagrees with the germline gene, perhaps due to a read error.

The TCR beta CDR3 regions were amplified from RNA transcripts. For the first round of RT-PCR on the TCR CDR3, the HTBI primer set was used together with the Qiagen OneStep RT-PCR kit. A second multiplex PCR round built the libraries, followed by size selection and purification. Libraries were sequenced paired-end with 100 bp reads on an Illumina HiSeq2000. As for the authors' bioinformatics: SOAPnuke was used to process the raw data, with reads discarded if the reads contained adapters or uncalled bases, had a mean Phred below 15, or lacked an exact constant-primer or identifier match. High-quality paired reads were merged using COPE v1.2.5, and each unique nucleotide sequence was defined as a clonotype. MiTCR v1.1 was used to align clonotypes to the IMGT TRBV, TRBD and TRBJ reference segments. Only V-J combinations with frequency above 0.0001, covering 99% to 99.2% of repertoires, were analysed. The TCS score was defined as the ratio of F50 (clonal expansion) to E x V (chaos), calculated using BLOSUM62-based TCRdist between CDR3 peptides within each V-J. Welch's t-statistics and random forest reduced around 520 V-J features to 13, which were used in a naive Bayes classifier (R e1071). The similarity between thyroid and blood repertoires was quantified using the Morisita-Horn index. TCRdb reanalyzed the raw reads on its own, using fastp at Q25 for trimming and MiXCR for clone calling, and kept in-frame beta chains. For every CDR3 protein sequence, its rows merge into one entry that carries the most common genes and DNA. These V and J calls derive from TCRdb rather than the authors' analysis. In this sample the table shows hundreds of thousands of distinct CDR3 sequences, 30% to 40% of which occur a single time. The leading ten clones occupy about a third of the sample.

Stable Graves' hyperthyroidism was defined as no progression to ophthalmopathy during 18 months of follow-up. The hyperthyroidism patients were between 18 and 65 years old and newly diagnosed, with a disease duration of less than 2 months. Patients with uncontrolled infections, other autoimmune diseases, pregnancy or lactation were excluded. Diagnoses relied on clinical symptoms, serum thyroxine and TRAb, thyroid ultrasound and orbital computed tomography. PBMCs were isolated from 8 to 10 ml of fresh peripheral blood by Ficoll-Paque density gradient centrifugation. Trizol reagent was used to extract total RNA, and RNA quality was then checked on an Agilent 2100 Bioanalyzer.

The origin of this receptor is a woman aged 40 to 50 with Graves' hyperthyroidism. The chain joins TRBV5-1 to TRBJ2-2, with 13 middle bases fitting TRBD2. Sequenced: blood. The CDR3 loop reads CASSQGTSGELLF. In nucleotides, the sequence is TGCGCCAGCAGCCAAGGGACTAGCGGGGAGCTGCTTTTT.